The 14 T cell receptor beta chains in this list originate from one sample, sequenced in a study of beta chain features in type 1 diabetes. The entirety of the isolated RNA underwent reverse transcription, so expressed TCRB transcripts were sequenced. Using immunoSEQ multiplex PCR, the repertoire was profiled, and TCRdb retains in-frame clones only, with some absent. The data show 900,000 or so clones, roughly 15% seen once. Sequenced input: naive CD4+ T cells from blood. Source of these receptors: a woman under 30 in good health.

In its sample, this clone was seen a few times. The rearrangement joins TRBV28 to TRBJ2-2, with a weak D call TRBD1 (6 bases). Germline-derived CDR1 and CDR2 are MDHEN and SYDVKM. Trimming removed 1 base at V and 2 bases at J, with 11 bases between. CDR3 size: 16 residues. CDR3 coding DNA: TGTGCCAGCAGTTTATACGGCAGGGGCAACACCGGGGAGCTGTTTTTT. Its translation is CASSLYGRGNTGELFF. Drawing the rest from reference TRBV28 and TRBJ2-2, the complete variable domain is DVKVTQSSRYLVKRTGEKVFLECVQDMDHENMFWYRQDPGLGLRLIYFSYDVKMKEKGDIPEGYSVSREKKERFSLILESASTNQTSMYLCASSLYGRGNTGELFFGEGSRLTVL.

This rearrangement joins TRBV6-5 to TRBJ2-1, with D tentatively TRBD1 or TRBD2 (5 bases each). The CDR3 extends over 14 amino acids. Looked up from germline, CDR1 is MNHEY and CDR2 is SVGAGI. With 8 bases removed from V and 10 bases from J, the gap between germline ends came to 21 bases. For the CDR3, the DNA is TGTGCCAGCTTGTTGGGGCGGGCCTGGCGGGAGCAGTTCTTC. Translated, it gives CASLLGRAWREQFF.

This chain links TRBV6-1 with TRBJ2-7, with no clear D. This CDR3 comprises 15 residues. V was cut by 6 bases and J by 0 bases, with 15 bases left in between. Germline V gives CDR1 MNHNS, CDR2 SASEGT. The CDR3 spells CASSEPSRLSYEQYF. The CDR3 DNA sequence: TGTGCCAGCAGCGAACCCTCAAGGCTCTCCTACGAGCAGTACTTC.

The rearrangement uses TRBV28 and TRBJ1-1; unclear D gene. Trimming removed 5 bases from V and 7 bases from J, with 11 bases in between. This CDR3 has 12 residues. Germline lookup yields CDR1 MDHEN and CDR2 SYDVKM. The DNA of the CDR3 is TGTGCCAGCAGTCCGGGCTACGGTGAAGCTTTCTTT. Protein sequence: CASSPGYGEAFF.

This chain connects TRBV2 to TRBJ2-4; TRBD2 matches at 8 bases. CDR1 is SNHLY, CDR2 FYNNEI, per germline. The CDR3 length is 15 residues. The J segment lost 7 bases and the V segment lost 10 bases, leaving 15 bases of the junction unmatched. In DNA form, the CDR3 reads TGTGCCATCCGCAAACTCTCGGGAGGGATTAACATTCAGTACTTC. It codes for CAIRKLSGGINIQYF.

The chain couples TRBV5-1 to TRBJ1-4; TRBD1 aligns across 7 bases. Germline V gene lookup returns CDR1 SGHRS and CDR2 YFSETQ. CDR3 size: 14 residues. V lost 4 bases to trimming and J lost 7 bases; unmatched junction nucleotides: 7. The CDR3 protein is CASSRDSWSEKLFF. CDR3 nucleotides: TGCGCCAGCAGCCGGGACAGTTGGAGTGAAAAACTGTTTTTT.

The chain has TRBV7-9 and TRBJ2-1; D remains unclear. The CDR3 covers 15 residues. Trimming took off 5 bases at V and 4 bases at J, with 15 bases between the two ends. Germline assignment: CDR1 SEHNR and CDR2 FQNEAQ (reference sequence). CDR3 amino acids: CASSHRKGPYNEQFF. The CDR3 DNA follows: TGTGCCAGCAGCCATCGGAAGGGCCCATACAATGAGCAGTTCTTC.

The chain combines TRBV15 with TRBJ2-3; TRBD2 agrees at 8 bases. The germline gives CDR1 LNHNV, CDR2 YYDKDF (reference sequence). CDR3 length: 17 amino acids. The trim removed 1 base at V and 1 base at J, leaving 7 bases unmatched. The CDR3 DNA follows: TGTGCCACCAGCAGAGGGTCGACTAGCGAAGGCACAGATACGCAGTATTTT. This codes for CATSRGSTSEGTDTQYF. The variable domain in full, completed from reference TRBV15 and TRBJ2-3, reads DAMVIQNPRYQVTQFGKPVTLSCSQTLNHNVMYWYQQKSSQAPKLLFHYYDKDFNNEADTPDNFQSRRPNTSFCFLDIRSPGLGDTAMYLCATSRGSTSEGTDTQYFGPGTRLTVL.

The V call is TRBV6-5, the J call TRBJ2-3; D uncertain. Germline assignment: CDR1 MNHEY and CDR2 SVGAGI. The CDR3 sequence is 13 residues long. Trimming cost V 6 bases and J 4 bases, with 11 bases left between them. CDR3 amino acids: CASSRQGSDTQYF. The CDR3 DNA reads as TGTGCCAGCAGCCGACAAGGTTCAGATACGCAGTATTTT.

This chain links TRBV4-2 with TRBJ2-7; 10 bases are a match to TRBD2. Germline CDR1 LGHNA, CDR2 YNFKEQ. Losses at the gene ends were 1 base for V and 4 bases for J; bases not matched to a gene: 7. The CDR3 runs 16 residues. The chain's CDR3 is CASSQARLAGVYEQYF. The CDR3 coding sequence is TGTGCCAGCAGCCAAGCAAGGCTAGCGGGAGTTTACGAGCAGTACTTC.

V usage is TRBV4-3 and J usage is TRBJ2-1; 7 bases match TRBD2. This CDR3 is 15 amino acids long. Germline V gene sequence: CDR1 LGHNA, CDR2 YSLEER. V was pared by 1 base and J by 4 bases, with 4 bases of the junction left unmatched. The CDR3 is CASSQASSGYNEQFF. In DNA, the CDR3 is TGCGCCAGCAGCCAAGCCTCTAGCGGTTACAATGAGCAGTTCTTC.

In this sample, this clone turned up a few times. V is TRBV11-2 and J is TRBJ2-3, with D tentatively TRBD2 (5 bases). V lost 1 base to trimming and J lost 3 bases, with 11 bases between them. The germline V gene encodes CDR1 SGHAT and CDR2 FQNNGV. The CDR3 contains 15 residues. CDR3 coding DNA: TGTGCCAGCAGCTTAGGCCGGGAAGCTACAGATACGCAGTATTTT. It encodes CASSLGREATDTQYF.

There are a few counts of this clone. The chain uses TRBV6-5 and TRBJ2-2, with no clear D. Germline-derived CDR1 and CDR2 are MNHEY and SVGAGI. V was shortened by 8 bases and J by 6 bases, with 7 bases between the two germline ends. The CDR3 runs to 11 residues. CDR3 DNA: TGTGCCAGCGGGGATCCCGGGGAGCTGTTTTTT. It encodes CASGDPGELFF.

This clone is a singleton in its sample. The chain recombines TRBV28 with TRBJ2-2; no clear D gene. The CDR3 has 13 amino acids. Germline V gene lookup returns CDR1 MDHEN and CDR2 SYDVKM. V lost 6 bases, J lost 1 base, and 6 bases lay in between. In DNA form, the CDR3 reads TGTGCCAGCAGATATAAGAACACCGGGGAGCTGTTTTTT. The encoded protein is CASRYKNTGELFF.